Listed here is a single T cell receptor beta chain. Its matching antigen is unknown. The data stem from a study of cytomegalovirus exposure and HLA in healthy donors. Study-wide points: It was reported that the classifier diagnosed cytomegalovirus status with high specificity and sensitivity in both the original and validation cohorts. Three of the chains that were CMV-associated were confirmed in vitro to be specific for CMV antigens.

The CDR3 spans 13 residues. The germline V and J ends were trimmed by 3 bases and 3 bases, with 6 bases remaining between them. CDR1 and CDR2 (germline): SGHDN, FVKESK. Assay: immunoSEQ multiplex PCR; the TCRdb copy retains only in-frame clones and omits some. The table has 260,000 or so clones, approximately 87% seen once. The sequence came from a woman younger than 30 in good health and CMV-seronegative. The rearrangement links TRBV14 to TRBJ2-4, with a possible D match to TRBD1 (6 bases). Sequenced material: PBMCs. CDR3: CASSHRGKNIQYF. The DNA for the CDR3 is TGTGCCAGCAGCCACAGGGGCAAAAACATTCAGTACTTC.